The present T cell receptor (beta chain) was sequenced within a study of cytotoxic CD8 clonotypes in ibrutinib-treated CLL. Study-level points and caveats: Starting clonality was above that of age-matched healthy donors and tracked circulating CD8+ T-cell counts.

Details on this clone: Its target is unknown.

V lost 8 bases and J lost 5, with 19 bases in between. The germline V gene encodes CDR1 SNHLY and CDR2 FYNNEI. This CDR3 is built from 14 residues. A 1 in 200,000 to 1 in 1 million T cell depth was the sequencing target. TCRdb's table, derived via immunoSEQ multiplex PCR, lists solely in-frame clones and lacks some. There are about 57,000 clones in the sample; approximately 52% occur only once, and around 20% lies in the top ten. The chain carries TRBV2 and TRBJ2-7, with no clear D. The sequence came from a human donor with chronic lymphocytic leukemia. The material sequenced was PBMCs, taken after 24 months of ibrutinib treatment. CDR3 in DNA: TGTGCCAGCGGAGTCCCTAGGGTGGGTGACGAGCAGTACTTC. It yields the protein CASGVPRVGDEQYF.